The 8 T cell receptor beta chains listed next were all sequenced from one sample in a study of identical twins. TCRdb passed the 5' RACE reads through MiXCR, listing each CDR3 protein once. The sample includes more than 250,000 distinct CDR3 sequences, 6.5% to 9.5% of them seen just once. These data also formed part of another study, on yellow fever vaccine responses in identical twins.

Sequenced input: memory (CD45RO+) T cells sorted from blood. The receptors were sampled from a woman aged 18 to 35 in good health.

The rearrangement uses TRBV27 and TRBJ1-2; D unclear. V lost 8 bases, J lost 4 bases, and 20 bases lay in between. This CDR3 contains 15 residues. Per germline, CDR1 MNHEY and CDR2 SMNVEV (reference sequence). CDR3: CASAKLGEPGYGYTF. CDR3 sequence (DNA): TGTGCCAGCGCGAAACTCGGGGAACCGGGCTATGGCTACACCTTC.

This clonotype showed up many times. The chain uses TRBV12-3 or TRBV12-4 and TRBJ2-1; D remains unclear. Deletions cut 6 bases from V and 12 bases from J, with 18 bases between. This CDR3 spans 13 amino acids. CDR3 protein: CASSLPPSVAQFF. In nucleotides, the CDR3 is TGTGCCAGCAGCCTACCCCCCTCGGTCGCGCAGTTCTTC.

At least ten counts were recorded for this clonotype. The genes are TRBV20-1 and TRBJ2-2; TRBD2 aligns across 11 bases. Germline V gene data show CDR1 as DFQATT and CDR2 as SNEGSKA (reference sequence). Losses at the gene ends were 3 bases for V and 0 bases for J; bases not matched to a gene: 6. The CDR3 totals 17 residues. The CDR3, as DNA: TGCAGTGCTAGGGAACTAGCGGGGGCATCGAACACCGGGGAGCTGTTTTTT. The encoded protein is CSARELAGASNTGELFF.

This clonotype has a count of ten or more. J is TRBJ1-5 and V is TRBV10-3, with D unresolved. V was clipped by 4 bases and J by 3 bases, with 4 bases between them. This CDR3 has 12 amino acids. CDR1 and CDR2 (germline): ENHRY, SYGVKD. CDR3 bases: TGTGCCATCAGTGCGGACAATCAGCCCCAGCATTTT. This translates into CAISADNQPQHF.

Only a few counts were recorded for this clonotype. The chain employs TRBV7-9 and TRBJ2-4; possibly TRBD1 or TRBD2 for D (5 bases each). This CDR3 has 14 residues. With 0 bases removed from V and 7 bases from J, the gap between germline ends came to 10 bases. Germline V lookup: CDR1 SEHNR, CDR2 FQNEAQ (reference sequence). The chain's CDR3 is CASSLAGVRNIQYF. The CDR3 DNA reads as TGTGCCAGCAGCTTAGCGGGGGTCCGGAACATTCAGTACTTC.

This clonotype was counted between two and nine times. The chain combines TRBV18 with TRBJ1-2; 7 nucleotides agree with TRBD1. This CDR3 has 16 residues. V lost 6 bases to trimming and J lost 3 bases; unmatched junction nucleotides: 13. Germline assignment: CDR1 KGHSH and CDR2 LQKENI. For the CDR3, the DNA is TGTGCCAGCTCGCTCGGCGAGGAGGGGGCTTACTATGGCTACACCTTC. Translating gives CASSLGEEGAYYGYTF. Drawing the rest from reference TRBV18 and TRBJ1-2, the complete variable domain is NAGVMQNPRHLVRRRGQEARLRCSPMKGHSHVYWYRQLPEEGLKFMVYLQKENIIDESGMPKERFSAEFPKEGPSILRIQQVVRGDSAAYFCASSLGEEGAYYGYTFGSGTRLTVV.

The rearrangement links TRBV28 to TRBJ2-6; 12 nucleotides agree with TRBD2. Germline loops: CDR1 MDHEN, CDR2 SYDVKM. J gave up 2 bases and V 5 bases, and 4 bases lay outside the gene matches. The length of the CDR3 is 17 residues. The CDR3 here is CASSARLAGAGANVLTF. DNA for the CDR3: TGTGCCAGCAGTGCCAGACTAGCGGGAGCTGGGGCCAACGTCCTGACTTTC.

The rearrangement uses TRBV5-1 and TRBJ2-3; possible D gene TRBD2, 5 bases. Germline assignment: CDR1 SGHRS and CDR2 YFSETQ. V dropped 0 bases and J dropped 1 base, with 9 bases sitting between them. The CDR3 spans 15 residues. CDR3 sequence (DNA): TGCGCCAGCAGCTTGGAGAAGGAGGGCACAGATACGCAGTATTTT. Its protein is CASSLEKEGTDTQYF. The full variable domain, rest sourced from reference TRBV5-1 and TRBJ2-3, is KAGVTQTPRYLIKTRGQQVTLSCSPISGHRSVSWYQQTPGQGLQFLFEYFSETQRNKGNFPGRFSGRQFSNSRSEMNVSTLELGDSALYLCASSLEKEGTDTQYFGPGTRLTVL.